These 7 T cell receptor beta chains were sequenced from one sample in a study of blood T cell repertoires in COVID-19. TCRdb's table, derived via immunoSEQ multiplex PCR, lists solely in-frame clones and lacks some. The sample consists of under 200,000 clones, around 90% of them appearing once. The sequencing input was peripheral blood. The source is a man between 60 and 70 years old with active or convalescent COVID-19.

The J gene is TRBJ1-2, the V gene TRBV19, with D maybe TRBD1 (6 bases). Germline CDR1 reads LNHDA; CDR2 reads SQIVND (reference sequence). The CDR3 runs 14 residues. V was trimmed by 5 bases and J by 0 bases, leaving 10 bases between them. The CDR3 bases are TGTGCCAGTAGTTGGGGGGGGCCTAACTATGGCTACACCTTC. It codes for CASSWGGPNYGYTF.

The chain links TRBV7-9 to TRBJ1-4, with D possibly TRBD1 on 6 matching bases. The V end was cut by 6 bases, the J end by 5 bases, with 19 bases between. This CDR3 comprises 16 residues. The germline gives CDR1 SEHNR, CDR2 FQNEAQ (reference sequence). CDR3: CASSPGAPVGNEKLFF. The CDR3 DNA reads as TGTGCCAGCAGTCCAGGGGCCCCGGTTGGGAATGAAAAACTGTTTTTT.

This chain uses TRBV19 with TRBJ1-1; TRBD1 aligns across 8 bases. CDR1 and CDR2 from the germline V gene are LNHDA and SQIVND (reference sequence). J gave up 5 bases and V 10 bases, and 15 bases lay outside the gene matches. This CDR3 contains 15 residues. The CDR3 coding sequence is TGTGCCACCAGTTCAACCGGACAGGGAGGGACTGAAGCTTTCTTT. Amino acids: CATSSTGQGGTEAFF.

This chain uses TRBV5-1 with TRBJ2-7, with TRBD1 matching 9 bases. The CDR3 totals 14 residues. Germline assignment: CDR1 SGHRS and CDR2 YFSETQ. Trimming removed 5 bases from V and 3 bases from J; junction bases left unmatched: 6. CDR3 residues: CASRSTGQGYEQYF. The CDR3 DNA is TGCGCCAGCAGGTCGACGGGACAGGGCTACGAGCAGTACTTC.

The rearrangement joins TRBV2 to TRBJ1-1; 7 positions agree with TRBD1. The CDR3 is 13 amino acids. Looked up from germline, CDR1 is SNHLY and CDR2 is FYNNEI. J lost 5 bases, V lost 6 bases, and 6 bases had no gene match. The CDR3 DNA reads TGTGCCAGCAGCCTACAGGGGCGGACTGAAGCTTTCTTT. Its protein product is CASSLQGRTEAFF.

In its sample, this clone was seen a few times. The chain uses TRBV5-1 and TRBJ1-4; 7 nucleotides agree with TRBD1. This CDR3 spans 15 amino acids. The V and J ends lost 5 bases and 7 bases, in that order; junction bases with no gene match: 11. From germline, CDR1 is SGHRS and CDR2 YFSETQ. CDR3 loop: CASSNVQGRLEKLFF. Written as DNA, the CDR3 is TGCGCCAGCAGTAATGTACAGGGGCGCCTTGAAAAACTGTTTTTT.

This rearrangement joins TRBV19 to TRBJ2-2; 12 positions match TRBD1. The CDR3 runs 19 residues. CDR1 and CDR2 from the germline V gene are LNHDA and SQIVND (reference sequence). The V and J ends lost 6 bases and 1 base, in that order; junction bases with no gene match: 12. In DNA form, the CDR3 reads TGTGCCAGTAGGCAACCTCCGGGACAGGGGGCACTGAACACCGGGGAGCTGTTTTTT. Protein product: CASRQPPGQGALNTGELFF. The full variable domain, completed using reference TRBV19 and TRBJ2-2, is DGGITQSPKYLFRKEGQNVTLSCEQNLNHDAMYWYRQDPGQGLRLIYYSQIVNDFQKGDIAEGYSVSREKKESFPLTVTSAQKNPTAFYLCASRQPPGQGALNTGELFFGEGSRLTVL.